This T cell receptor (beta chain) comes out of a study of beta chain features in type 1 diabetes. Reverse transcription of all isolated RNA meant that expressed TCRB transcripts were sequenced. Generated by immunoSEQ multiplex PCR, the TCRdb table keeps only in-frame clones and is missing some. This sample carries tens of thousands of clones, approximately 47% of them seen once, and the ten largest clones take 0.55% to 0.8%. Cells sorted by CD45RO/CCR7/CD25/CD127/CD95/CD27 comprised CD4+ naive, central memory, regulatory and stem cell-like memory cells. A remark on this clone: Its antigen remains unidentified.

Whole-study results and caveats: All four CD4+ subsets of Type 1 diabetes patients contained TCRB CDR3s that were moderately but significantly shorter.

The specimen sequenced was central memory CD4+ T cells from blood. The sequence came from a young man with type 1 diabetes.

CDR3 coding DNA: TGTGCCAGCAGCTTGGAGCCACGCTCTGGAAACACCATATATTTT. It encodes CASSLEPRSGNTIYF. The rearrangement links TRBV5-5 to TRBJ1-3; D not resolved. This CDR3 region has 15 residues. Trimming shortened V by 0 bases and J by 0 bases, and 7 bases separated the two germline ends. Germline V gives CDR1 SGHKS, CDR2 YYEKEE (reference sequence).